The present T cell receptor (beta chain) was sequenced within a study of cytomegalovirus exposure and HLA in healthy donors. Germline CDR1 is LGHNT and CDR2 is FRNRAP. V trimming: 8 bases; J trimming: 2 bases; junction bases outside the gene matches: 4. The CDR3 spans 13 residues. The PCR contained 60 Vbeta and 13 Jbeta primers. Assay used: immunoSEQ multiplex PCR; TCRdb lists only in-frame clones, some missing. The table records some 120,000 clones, around 75% of them present only once. Everyone who donated was a healthy bone marrow donor. Sample: PBMCs. V is TRBV12-5 and J is TRBJ2-5; TRBD1 agrees at 8 bases. The clonotype comes from a woman in her twenties or thirties in good health and CMV-seronegative. In nucleotides, the CDR3 is TGTGCTAGTCTCCAGGGGGCTCAAGAGACCCAGTACTTC. Protein: CASLQGAQETQYF. Full variable domain (remainder filled in from reference TRBV12-5 and TRBJ2-5): DARVTQTPRHKVTEMGQEVTMRCQPILGHNTVFWYRQTMMQGLELLAYFRNRAPLDDSGMPKDRFSAEMPDATLATLKIQPSEPRDSAVYFCASLQGAQETQYFGPGTRLLVL.